The text below deals with one TCR beta chain. Its antigen remains unknown. One end of the junction is discordant with germline, which a read error may explain. This specimen belongs to a study of T cell repertoires in cytomegalovirus infection. From the reads, TCRdb called clonotypes with MiXCR, one entry per CDR3 protein. Of 450,000 to 600,000 distinct CDR3 sequences listed, 40% to 50% are singletons. The germline V gene has CDR1 SGHTA and CDR2 FQGTGA. The CDR3 covers 15 residues. The starting material was cultured PBMCs, obtained from culture after CMV antigen stimulation. The rearrangement links TRBV7-3 to TRBJ1-4; 9 bases line up with TRBD1. The TCR originated in a human donor in good health (CMV status not recorded). Some clones in this sample may be carry-over from other donors' samples. The CDR3 DNA follows: TGTGCCAGCAGCGTAACAGGGGGCGAGCGTGAAAAACTGTTTTTT. Translating it yields CASSVTGGEREKLFF.